The clone carrying this TCR beta chain appeared once. The data originate from a study of blood T cell repertoires in COVID-19. Only in-frame clones appear in the TCRdb table, and some are missing; sequencing was by immunoSEQ multiplex PCR. The table includes roughly 140,000 clones, about nine tenths detected once. The receptor comes from a human donor in a cohort sampled during active COVID-19. Sequencing was performed on peripheral blood.

The CDR3 region has the DNA TGTGCCAGCAGTTTAAGCGAAAGGACAGGGCGGGACGAGCAGTACTTC. It translates to CASSLSERTGRDEQYF. The gene calls are TRBV28 and TRBJ2-7, with 8 bases identical to TRBD1. The CDR3 covers 16 residues. The V and J ends lost 2 bases and 5 bases, in that order; junction bases with no gene match: 11. Germline values: CDR1 MDHEN, CDR2 SYDVKM.